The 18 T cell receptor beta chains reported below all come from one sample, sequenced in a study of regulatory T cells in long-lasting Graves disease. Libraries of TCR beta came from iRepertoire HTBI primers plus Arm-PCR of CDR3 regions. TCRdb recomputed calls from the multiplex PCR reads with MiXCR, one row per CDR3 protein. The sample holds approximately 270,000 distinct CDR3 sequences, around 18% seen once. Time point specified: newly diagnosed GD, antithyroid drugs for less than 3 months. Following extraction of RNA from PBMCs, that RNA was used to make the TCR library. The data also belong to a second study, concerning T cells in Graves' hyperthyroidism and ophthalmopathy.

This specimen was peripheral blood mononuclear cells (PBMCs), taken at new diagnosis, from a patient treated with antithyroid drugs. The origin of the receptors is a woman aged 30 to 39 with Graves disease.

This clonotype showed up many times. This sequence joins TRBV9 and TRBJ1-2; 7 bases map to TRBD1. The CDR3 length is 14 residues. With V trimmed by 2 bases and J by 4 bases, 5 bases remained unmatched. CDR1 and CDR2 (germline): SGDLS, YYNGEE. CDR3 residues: CASSVDRDGYGYTF. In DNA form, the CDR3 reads TGTGCCAGCAGCGTCGACAGGGATGGCTATGGCTACACCTTC.

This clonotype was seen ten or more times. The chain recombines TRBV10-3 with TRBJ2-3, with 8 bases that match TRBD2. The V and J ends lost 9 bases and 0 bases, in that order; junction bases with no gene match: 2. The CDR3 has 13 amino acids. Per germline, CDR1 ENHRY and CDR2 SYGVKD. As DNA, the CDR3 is TGTGCCATGGCGGGGGGTAGCACAGATACGCAGTATTTT. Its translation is CAMAGGSTDTQYF.

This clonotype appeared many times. CDR3 DNA sequence: TGTGCCAGCAGTTTGGGTCAGGTCGAGACCCAGTACTTC. Translating it yields CASSLGQVETQYF. The genes are TRBV12-3 or TRBV12-4 and TRBJ2-5; no reliable D call. V lost 3 bases, J lost 5 bases, and 10 bases lay in between. There are 13 residues in the CDR3.

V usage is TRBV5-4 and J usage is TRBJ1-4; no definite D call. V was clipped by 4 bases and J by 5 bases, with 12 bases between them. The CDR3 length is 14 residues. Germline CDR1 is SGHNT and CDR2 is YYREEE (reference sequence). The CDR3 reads CASSLRSVNEKLFF. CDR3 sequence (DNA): TGTGCCAGCAGCCTACGTTCGGTGAATGAAAAACTGTTTTTT.

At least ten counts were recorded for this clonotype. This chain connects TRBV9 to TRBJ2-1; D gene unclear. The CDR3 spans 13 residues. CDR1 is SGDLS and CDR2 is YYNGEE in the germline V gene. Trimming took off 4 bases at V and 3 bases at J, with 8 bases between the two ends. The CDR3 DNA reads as TGTGCCAGCAGCCCTCGGATCTACAATGAGCAGTTCTTC. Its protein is CASSPRIYNEQFF. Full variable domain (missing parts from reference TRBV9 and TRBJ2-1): DSGVTQTPKHLITATGQRVTLRCSPRSGDLSVYWYQQSLDQGLQFLIQYYNGEERAKGNILERFSAQQFPDLHSELNLSSLELGDSALYFCASSPRIYNEQFFGPGTRLTVL.

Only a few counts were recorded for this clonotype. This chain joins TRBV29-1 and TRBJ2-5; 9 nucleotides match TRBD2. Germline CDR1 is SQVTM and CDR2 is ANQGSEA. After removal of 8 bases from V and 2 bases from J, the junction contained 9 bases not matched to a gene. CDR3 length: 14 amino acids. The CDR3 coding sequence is TGCAGCACTGCTCTAGCGGGGCGACAAGAGACCCAGTACTTC. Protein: CSTALAGRQETQYF.

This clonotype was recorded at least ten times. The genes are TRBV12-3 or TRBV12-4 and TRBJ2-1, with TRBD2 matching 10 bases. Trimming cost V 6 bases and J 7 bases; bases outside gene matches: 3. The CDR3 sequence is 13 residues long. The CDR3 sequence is CASSERGGNEQFF. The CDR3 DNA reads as TGTGCCAGCAGCGAGCGGGGGGGGAATGAGCAGTTCTTC.

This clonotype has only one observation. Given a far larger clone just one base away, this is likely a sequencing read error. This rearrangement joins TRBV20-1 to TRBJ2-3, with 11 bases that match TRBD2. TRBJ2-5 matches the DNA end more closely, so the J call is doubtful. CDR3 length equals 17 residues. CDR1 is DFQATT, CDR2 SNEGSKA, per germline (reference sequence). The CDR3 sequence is CSARVIAGGDFVKTQYF. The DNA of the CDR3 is TGCAGTGCTAGAGTGATAGCGGGGGGGGATTTTGTTAAGACCCAGTACTTC.

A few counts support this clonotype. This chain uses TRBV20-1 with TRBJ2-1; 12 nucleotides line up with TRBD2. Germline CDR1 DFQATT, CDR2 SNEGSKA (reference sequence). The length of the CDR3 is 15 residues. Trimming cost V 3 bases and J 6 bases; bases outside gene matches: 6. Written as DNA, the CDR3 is TGCAGTGCTAGGGCTAGCGGGGGGGGGATCAATGAGCAGTTCTTC. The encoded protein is CSARASGGGINEQFF.

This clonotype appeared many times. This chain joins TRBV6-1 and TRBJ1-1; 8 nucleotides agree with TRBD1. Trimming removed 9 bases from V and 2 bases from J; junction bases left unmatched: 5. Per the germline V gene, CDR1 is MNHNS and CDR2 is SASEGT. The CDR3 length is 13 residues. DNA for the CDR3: TGTGCCAGTCGGGACAGGACCAACACTGAAGCTTTCTTT. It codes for CASRDRTNTEAFF.

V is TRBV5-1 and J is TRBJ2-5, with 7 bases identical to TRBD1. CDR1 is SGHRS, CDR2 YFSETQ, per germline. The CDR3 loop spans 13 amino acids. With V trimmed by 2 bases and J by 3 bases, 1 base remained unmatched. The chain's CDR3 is CASSFTGEETQYF. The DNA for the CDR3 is TGCGCCAGCAGCTTCACAGGGGAAGAGACCCAGTACTTC.

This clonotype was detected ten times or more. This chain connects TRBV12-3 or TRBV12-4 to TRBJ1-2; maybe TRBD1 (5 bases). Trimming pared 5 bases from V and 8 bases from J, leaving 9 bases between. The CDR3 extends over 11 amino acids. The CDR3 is CASSGGVGYTF. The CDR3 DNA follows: TGTGCCAGCAGTGGAGGGGTCGGCTACACCTTC.

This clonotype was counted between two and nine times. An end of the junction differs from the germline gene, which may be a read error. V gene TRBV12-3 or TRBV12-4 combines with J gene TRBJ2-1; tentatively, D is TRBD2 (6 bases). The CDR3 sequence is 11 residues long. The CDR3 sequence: CASSLAFEQFF. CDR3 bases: TGTGCCAGCAGTCTAGCGTTTGAGCAGTTCTTC.

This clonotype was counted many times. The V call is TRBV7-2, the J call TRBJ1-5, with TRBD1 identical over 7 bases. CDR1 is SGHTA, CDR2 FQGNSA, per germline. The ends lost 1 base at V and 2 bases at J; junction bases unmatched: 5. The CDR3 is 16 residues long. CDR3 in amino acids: CASSLERGPGNQPQHF. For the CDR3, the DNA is TGTGCCAGCAGCTTAGAGAGGGGGCCAGGCAATCAGCCCCAGCATTTT.

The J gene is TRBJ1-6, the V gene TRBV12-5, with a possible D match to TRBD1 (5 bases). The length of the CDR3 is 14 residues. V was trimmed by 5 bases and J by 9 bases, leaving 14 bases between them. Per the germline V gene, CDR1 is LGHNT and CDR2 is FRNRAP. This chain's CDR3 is CASGRGGMGSPLHF. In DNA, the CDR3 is TGTGCTAGTGGTCGGGGGGGAATGGGTTCACCCCTCCACTTT.

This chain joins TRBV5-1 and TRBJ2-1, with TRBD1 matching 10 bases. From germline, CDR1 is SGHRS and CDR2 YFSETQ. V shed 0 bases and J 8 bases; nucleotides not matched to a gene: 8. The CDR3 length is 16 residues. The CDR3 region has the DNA TGCGCCAGCAGCTTGGCCCCTGGGACAGGGGTCGATGAGCAGTTCTTC. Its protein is CASSLAPGTGVDEQFF.

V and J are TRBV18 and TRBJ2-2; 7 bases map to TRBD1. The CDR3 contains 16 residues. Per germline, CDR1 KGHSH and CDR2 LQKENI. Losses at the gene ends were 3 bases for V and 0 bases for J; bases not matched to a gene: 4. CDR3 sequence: CASSPRDSANTGELFF. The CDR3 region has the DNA TGTGCCAGCTCACCTCGGGACAGTGCGAACACCGGGGAGCTGTTTTTT.

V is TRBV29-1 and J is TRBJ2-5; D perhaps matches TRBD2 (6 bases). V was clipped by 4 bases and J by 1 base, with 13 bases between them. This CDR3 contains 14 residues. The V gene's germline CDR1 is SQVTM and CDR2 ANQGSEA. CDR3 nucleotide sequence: TGCAGCGTTGCCTCTAGCGCACTCCAAGAGACCCAGTACTTC. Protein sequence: CSVASSALQETQYF.